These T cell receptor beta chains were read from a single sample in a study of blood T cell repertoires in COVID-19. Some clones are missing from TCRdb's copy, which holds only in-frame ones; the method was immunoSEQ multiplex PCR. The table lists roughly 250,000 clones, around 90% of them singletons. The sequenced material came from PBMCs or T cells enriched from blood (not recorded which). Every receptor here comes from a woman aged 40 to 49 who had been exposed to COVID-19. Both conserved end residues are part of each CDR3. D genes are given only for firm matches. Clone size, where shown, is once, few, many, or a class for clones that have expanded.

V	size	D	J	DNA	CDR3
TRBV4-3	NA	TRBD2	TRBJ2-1	TGCGCCAGCAGCCAGATGAATCCGGGACTAGCGGGGGAGCAGTTCTTC	CASSQMNPGLAGEQFF
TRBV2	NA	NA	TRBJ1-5	TGTGCCGGAGGACAGCTTGACAATCAGCCCCAGCATTTT	CAGGQLDNQPQHF
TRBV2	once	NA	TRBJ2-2	TGTGCCAGCAGCTCAGGGTACACCGGGGAGCTGTTTTTT	CASSSGYTGELFF
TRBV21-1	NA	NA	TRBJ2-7	TGTGCCAGCAGCAATTGGAGCCGTAGGACTAGGTGCGAGCAGTACTTC	CASSNWSRRTRCEQYF
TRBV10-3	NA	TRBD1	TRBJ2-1	TGTGCCATCAGTGAAGCTGACCGGGACAGGGCCCATGAGCAGTTCTTC	CAISEADRDRAHEQFF
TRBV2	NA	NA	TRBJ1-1	TGTGCCAGCAATTCTGCGGGTTTGGGTACTGAAGCTTTCTTT	CASNSAGLGTEAFF
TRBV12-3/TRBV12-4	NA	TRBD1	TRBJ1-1	TGTGCCAGCAGACTACAGGGGGAAGCTTTCTTT	CASRLQGEAFF
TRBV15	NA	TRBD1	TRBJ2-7	TGTGCCACCAGCAGAGGCAGGGGGTTCGACGAGCAGTACTTC	CATSRGRGFDEQYF
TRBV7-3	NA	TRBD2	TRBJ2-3	TGTGCCAGCAGCTTAAGGGGACTAGCAAATGTAGATACGCAGTATTTT	CASSLRGLANVDTQYF
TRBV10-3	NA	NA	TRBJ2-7	TGTGCCATCAGTGCAGGGGACACCTCCTACGAGCAGTACTTC	CAISAGDTSYEQYF
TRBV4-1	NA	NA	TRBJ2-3	TGCGCCAGCAGCCAAGCATCGATAGGGGTGAACACAGATACGCAGTATTTT	CASSQASIGVNTDTQYF
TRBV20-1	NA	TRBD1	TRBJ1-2	TGCAGTGCCGGACAGGGGAATGGCTACACCTTC	CSAGQGNGYTF
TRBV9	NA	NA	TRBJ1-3	TGTGCCAGCAGCGAGGGGGGGAACACCATATATTTT	CASSEGGNTIYF